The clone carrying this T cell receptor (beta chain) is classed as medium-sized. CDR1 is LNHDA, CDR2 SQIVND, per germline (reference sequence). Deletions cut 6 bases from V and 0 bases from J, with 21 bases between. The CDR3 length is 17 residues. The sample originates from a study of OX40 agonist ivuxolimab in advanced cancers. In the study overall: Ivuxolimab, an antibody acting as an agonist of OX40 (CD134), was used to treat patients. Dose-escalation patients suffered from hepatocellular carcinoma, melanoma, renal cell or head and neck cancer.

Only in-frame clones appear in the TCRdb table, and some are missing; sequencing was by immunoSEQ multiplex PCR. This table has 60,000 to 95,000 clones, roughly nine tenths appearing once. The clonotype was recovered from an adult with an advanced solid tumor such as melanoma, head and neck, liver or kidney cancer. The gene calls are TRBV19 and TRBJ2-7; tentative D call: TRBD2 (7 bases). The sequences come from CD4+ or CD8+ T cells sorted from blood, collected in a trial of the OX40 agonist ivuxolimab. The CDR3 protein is CASSPFGAGASSYEQYF. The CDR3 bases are TGTGCCAGTAGCCCCTTTGGCGCGGGGGCAAGCTCCTACGAGCAGTACTTC.